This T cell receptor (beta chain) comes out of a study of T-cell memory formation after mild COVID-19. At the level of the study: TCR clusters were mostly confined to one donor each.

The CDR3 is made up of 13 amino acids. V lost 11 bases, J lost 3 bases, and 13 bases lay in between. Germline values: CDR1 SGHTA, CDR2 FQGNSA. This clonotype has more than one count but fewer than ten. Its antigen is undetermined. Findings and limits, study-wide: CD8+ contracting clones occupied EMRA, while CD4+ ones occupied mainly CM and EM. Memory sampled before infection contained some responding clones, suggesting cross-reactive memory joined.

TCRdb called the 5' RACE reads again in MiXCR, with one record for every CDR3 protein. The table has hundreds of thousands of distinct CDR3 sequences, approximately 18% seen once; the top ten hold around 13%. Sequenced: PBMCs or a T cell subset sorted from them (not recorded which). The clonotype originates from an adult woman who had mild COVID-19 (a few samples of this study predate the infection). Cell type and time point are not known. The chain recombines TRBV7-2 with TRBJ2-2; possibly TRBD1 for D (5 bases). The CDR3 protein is CALGVAHTGELFF. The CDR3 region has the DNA TGTGCCTTAGGGGTAGCCCACACCGGGGAGCTGTTTTTT.